What follows are 7 T cell receptor beta chains derived from one specimen sequenced in a study of blood T cells in healthy people across ages. Sample-barcoded 5' priming and a J-beta primer mix drove a second PCR of roughly 7 to 11 cycles. TCRdb redid the calling of the 5' RACE reads with MiXCR, one entry per CDR3 protein. The table has 1.5 million to 2 million distinct CDR3 sequences, about 50% seen once. The sequencing sample was made of blood. These receptors were obtained from a middle-aged woman in good health.

The genes are TRBV3-1 and TRBJ1-2, with 7 bases lining up with TRBD1. The CDR3 spans 17 residues. Germline V gene sequence: CDR1 LGHDT, CDR2 YNNKEL (reference sequence). The trim removed 1 base at V and 2 bases at J, leaving 10 bases unmatched. The CDR3 sequence is CASSQAGSVGGNYGYTF. CDR3 sequence (DNA): TGTGCCAGCAGCCAAGCTGGATCGGTAGGGGGCAACTATGGCTACACCTTC.

This chain joins TRBV6-1 and TRBJ2-4; maybe TRBD2 (5 bases). The J call could be wrong; TRBJ2-7 is a better fit for the DNA end. The V gene's germline CDR1 is MNHNS and CDR2 SASEGT. This CDR3 has 13 amino acids. CDR3 in amino acids: CASSEGARGEQYF. CDR3 bases: TGTGCCAGCAGTGAAGGGGCTCGGGGCGAGCAGTACTTC.

This clonotype was counted only a few times. The chain joins TRBV14 to TRBJ1-6, with TRBD1 identical over 10 bases. J lost 0 bases, V lost 6 bases, and 8 bases had no gene match. This CDR3 comprises 18 residues. Germline CDR1 SGHDN, CDR2 FVKESK. CDR3 loop: CASRPGQGTSSYNSPLHF. CDR3 nucleotide sequence: TGTGCCAGCAGGCCGGGACAGGGGACTAGCTCCTATAATTCACCCCTCCACTTT.

J is TRBJ1-5 and V is TRBV20-1, with a possible D match to TRBD1 (6 bases). Looked up from germline, CDR1 is DFQATT and CDR2 is SNEGSKA (reference sequence). V lost 6 bases and J 6 bases, leaving 12 bases between the germline ends. The CDR3 consists of 12 residues. The CDR3 protein is CSANREGQPQHF. Written as DNA, the CDR3 is TGCAGTGCGAACAGGGAGGGTCAGCCCCAGCATTTT.

This chain links TRBV2 with TRBJ2-1; D is uncertain. With 3 bases removed from V and 9 bases from J, the gap between germline ends came to 15 bases. The CDR3 loop spans 14 amino acids. CDR1 is SNHLY, CDR2 FYNNEI, per germline. The CDR3 DNA reads as TGTGCCAGCAGTGAGGACCTGGCTAGTTTTGAGCAGTTCTTC. Residues: CASSEDLASFEQFF.

This clonotype was seen a single time. J is TRBJ2-4 and V is TRBV4-2; D may be TRBD2 (6 bases). Germline V gene lookup returns CDR1 LGHNA and CDR2 YNFKEQ. Trimming left V 0 bases short and J 15 bases short, with 24 bases between. The CDR3 contains 16 residues. CDR3 DNA: TGTGCCAGCAGCCAAGACAGCCTCAGACTAGGGGACGAGCGGTACTTC. Its translation is CASSQDSLRLGDERYF.

The chain combines TRBV15 with TRBJ1-5; no definite D call. Germline CDR1 and CDR2: LNHNV and YYDKDF (reference sequence). CDR3 length: 16 residues. The germline V and J ends were trimmed by 3 bases and 4 bases, with 16 bases remaining between them. CDR3 in amino acids: CATSRIQPAGNQPQHF. The CDR3 DNA sequence: TGTGCCACCAGCAGGATACAACCGGCTGGGAATCAGCCCCAGCATTTT. The full variable domain, in which reference TRBV15 and TRBJ1-5 provide the parts outside the CDR3, is DAMVIQNPRYQVTQFGKPVTLSCSQTLNHNVMYWYQQKSSQAPKLLFHYYDKDFNNEADTPDNFQSRRPNTSFCFLDIRSPGLGDTAMYLCATSRIQPAGNQPQHFGDGTRLSIL.